These 2 T cell receptor beta chains were sequenced from one sample in a study of blood T cell repertoires in COVID-19. Sequenced by immunoSEQ multiplex PCR; TCRdb stores in-frame clones only, minus some. The sample has about 220,000 clones, 84% seen once. Sequenced sample: peripheral blood. The receptors shown here come from a man aged 35 to 55 who had recovered from COVID-19.

The J gene is TRBJ2-5, the V gene TRBV25-1, with D perhaps matching TRBD1 (6 bases). The ends were cut back, 4 bases at V and 5 bases at J, with 20 bases in the middle. Germline-derived CDR1 and CDR2 are MGHDK and SYGVNS. The CDR3 consists of 16 residues. CDR3 coding DNA: TGTGCCAGCAGTGTAAGAACGACAGGCTCTGGGGAGACCCAGTACTTC. Protein sequence: CASSVRTTGSGETQYF.

The chain has TRBV7-5 and TRBJ2-2; TRBD2, the table's D call, was not compared with the DNA. TRBV7-5 is a documented pseudogene. CDR3 size: 15 residues. CDR3 sequence (DNA): TGTGCCAGTAGCTTCCCCTGGGGGGGCACCGGGGAGCTGTTTTTT. It translates to CASSFPWGGTGELFF.